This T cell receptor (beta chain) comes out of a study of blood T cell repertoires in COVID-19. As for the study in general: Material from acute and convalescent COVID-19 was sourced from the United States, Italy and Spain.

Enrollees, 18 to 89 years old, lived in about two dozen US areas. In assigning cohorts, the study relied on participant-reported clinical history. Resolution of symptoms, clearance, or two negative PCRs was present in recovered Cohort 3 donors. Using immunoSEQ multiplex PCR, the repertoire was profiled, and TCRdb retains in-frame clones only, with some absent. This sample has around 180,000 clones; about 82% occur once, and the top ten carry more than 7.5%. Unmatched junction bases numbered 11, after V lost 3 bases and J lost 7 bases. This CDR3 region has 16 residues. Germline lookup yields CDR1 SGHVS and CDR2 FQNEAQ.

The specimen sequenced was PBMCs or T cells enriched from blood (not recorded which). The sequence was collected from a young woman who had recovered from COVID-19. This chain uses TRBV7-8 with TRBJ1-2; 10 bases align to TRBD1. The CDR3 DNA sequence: TGTGCCAGCAGCTTCACCCAGGACAGGGGGAGAAGTGGCTACACCTTC. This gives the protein CASSFTQDRGRSGYTF.